This T cell receptor beta chain was captured in a study of tumor-infiltrating lymphocytes in primary liver carcinoma. Notes on the study in general: Only around 7.5-25% of top clones occurred in all five tumor regions.

This clonotype was observed at least ten times. What it binds is unknown. RNA and DNA were co-extracted from 20-30 mg of unsorted bulk tissue. Uniformly, tumor samples exhibited a viable tumor cell fraction exceeding 80%. V shed 3 bases, J shed 3 bases, and the junction held 9 bases outside the gene matches. CDR1 and CDR2 from the germline V gene are ENHRY and SYGVKD. This CDR3 comprises 16 residues. Making TCR beta cDNA involved around 520 ng total RNA and a constant-region primer. What produced the TCR beta libraries was three nested multiplex PCR rounds using slightly modified ARM-PCR. Both of the initial two PCR rounds ran for 10 cycles and employed TRBV1-TRBV30 forward primers alongside a C-beta reverse primer. TCRdb itself ran the multiplex PCR reads through MiXCR, one entry per CDR3 protein. The data contain 75,000 to 90,000 distinct CDR3 sequences, about three quarters of them singletons.

This chain connects TRBV10-3 to TRBJ1-2; 8 bases map to TRBD1. Sample: liver tumor tissue from sampling region 1. Subset given: tumor region T1, superior pole. The origin of this receptor is a man aged 35 to 55 with primary liver carcinoma and hepatitis B virus infection. The CDR3 spells CAISEGVAGGDYGYTF. The CDR3 DNA follows: TGTGCCATCAGTGAAGGTGTCGCAGGGGGCGACTATGGCTACACCTTC.